These T cell receptor beta chains were read from a single sample in a study of cytomegalovirus exposure and HLA in healthy donors. Clones were sequenced by immunoSEQ multiplex PCR, and TCRdb holds only the in-frame ones, with some missing. The table includes 180,000 or so clones, about 80% detected once. Sequences were obtained from PBMCs. Every receptor here comes from a woman aged 25 to 45 in good health and CMV-seropositive. CDR3s include the opening cysteine and the closing phenylalanine or tryptophan. Fields, in order: V gene, clone size, D gene, J gene, CDR3 protein, CDR3 DNA. D genes are given only for firm matches. Part of the rows lack a size; the others show once, few, many or a class for expanded clones.

V gene: TRBV7-6
clone size: .
D gene: .
J gene: TRBJ2-7
CDR3 protein: CASSLGVGVGTSSYEQYF
CDR3 DNA: TGTGCCAGCAGCTTAGGAGTGGGGGTGGGGACAAGCTCCTACGAGCAGTACTTC

V gene: TRBV5-4
clone size: few
D gene: .
J gene: TRBJ2-7
CDR3 protein: CASSATGFNEQYF
CDR3 DNA: TGTGCCAGCAGCGCCACAGGGTTCAACGAGCAGTACTTC

V gene: TRBV6-5
clone size: .
D gene: .
J gene: TRBJ2-5
CDR3 protein: CASSYAGRGQETQYF
CDR3 DNA: TGTGCCAGCAGTTACGCGGGGCGGGGCCAAGAGACCCAGTACTTC

V gene: TRBV14
clone size: .
D gene: .
J gene: TRBJ1-2
CDR3 protein: CASSVGYGYTF
CDR3 DNA: TGTGCCAGCAGCGTCGGGTATGGCTACACCTTC

V gene: TRBV18
clone size: .
D gene: .
J gene: TRBJ2-7
CDR3 protein: CASSLADPRGEQYF
CDR3 DNA: TGTGCCAGCTCACTAGCCGACCCCCGCGGGGAGCAGTACTTC

V gene: TRBV6-6
clone size: once
D gene: .
J gene: TRBJ1-5
CDR3 protein: CASSFPGVQPQHF
CDR3 DNA: TGTGCCAGCAGTTTCCCAGGTGTACAGCCCCAGCATTTT

V gene: TRBV13
clone size: once
D gene: .
J gene: TRBJ1-3
CDR3 protein: CASSRDRGNTIYF
CDR3 DNA: TGTGCCAGCAGCCGAGACAGAGGAAACACCATATATTTT

V gene: TRBV29-1
clone size: .
D gene: TRBD1
J gene: TRBJ1-3
CDR3 protein: CSAGTGSGNTIYF
CDR3 DNA: TGCAGCGCAGGGACAGGTTCTGGAAACACCATATATTTT

V gene: TRBV5-4
clone size: .
D gene: .
J gene: TRBJ2-7
CDR3 protein: CASSPPGAYEQYF
CDR3 DNA: TGTGCCAGCAGCCCCCCCGGGGCCTACGAGCAGTACTTC

V gene: TRBV27
clone size: .
D gene: TRBD1
J gene: TRBJ1-4
CDR3 protein: CASSLRGLGEKLFF
CDR3 DNA: TGTGCCAGCAGTTTAAGGGGGCTGGGGGAAAAACTGTTTTTT

V gene: TRBV18
clone size: .
D gene: .
J gene: TRBJ1-1
CDR3 protein: CASSSNLGGTEAFF
CDR3 DNA: TGTGCCAGCTCATCCAACCTCGGGGGGACTGAAGCTTTCTTT

V gene: TRBV2
clone size: .
D gene: TRBD1
J gene: TRBJ2-2
CDR3 protein: CASSDGQGRELFF
CDR3 DNA: TGTGCCAGCAGTGACGGACAGGGAAGGGAGCTGTTTTTT

V gene: TRBV7-2
clone size: .
D gene: TRBD2
J gene: TRBJ2-5
CDR3 protein: CASSVGLAGGQETQYF
CDR3 DNA: TGTGCCAGCAGCGTGGGACTAGCGGGGGGACAAGAGACCCAGTACTTC

V gene: TRBV11-2
clone size: .
D gene: .
J gene: TRBJ1-2
CDR3 protein: CASSLEPTFNYGYTF
CDR3 DNA: TGTGCCAGCAGCTTAGAACCTACCTTTAACTATGGCTACACCTTC

V gene: TRBV5-4
clone size: .
D gene: TRBD1
J gene: TRBJ1-2
CDR3 protein: CASTGTGRGYTF
CDR3 DNA: TGTGCCAGCACGGGGACAGGGCGGGGCTACACCTTC

V gene: TRBV30
clone size: .
D gene: TRBD2
J gene: TRBJ2-1
CDR3 protein: CAWSPLAGGWGEQFF
CDR3 DNA: TGTGCCTGGAGTCCGCTAGCGGGGGGTTGGGGTGAGCAGTTCTTC

V gene: TRBV5-1
clone size: .
D gene: .
J gene: TRBJ2-5
CDR3 protein: CASSLEQGPFETQYF
CDR3 DNA: TGCGCCAGCAGCTTGGAACAGGGCCCTTTTGAGACCCAGTACTTC

V gene: TRBV6-1
clone size: .
D gene: TRBD1
J gene: TRBJ1-1
CDR3 protein: CASSENGQVAEAFF
CDR3 DNA: TGTGCCAGCAGTGAGAACGGACAGGTCGCTGAAGCTTTCTTT

V gene: TRBV28
clone size: .
D gene: .
J gene: TRBJ1-4
CDR3 protein: CASSTQGFLNEKLFF
CDR3 DNA: TGTGCCAGCAGTACGCAGGGATTTCTAAATGAAAAACTGTTTTTT

V gene: TRBV30
clone size: .
D gene: .
J gene: TRBJ2-1
CDR3 protein: CAWSAGLYNEQFF
CDR3 DNA: TGTGCCTGGAGTGCGGGACTTTACAATGAGCAGTTCTTC

V gene: TRBV29-1
clone size: .
D gene: .
J gene: TRBJ1-1
CDR3 protein: CSARGGRTEAFF
CDR3 DNA: TGCAGCGCCCGGGGGGGCAGGACTGAAGCTTTCTTT

V gene: TRBV4-3
clone size: few
D gene: .
J gene: TRBJ2-3
CDR3 protein: CASGSADTQYF
CDR3 DNA: TGCGCCAGCGGCAGCGCAGATACGCAGTATTTT

V gene: TRBV2
clone size: .
D gene: TRBD2
J gene: TRBJ2-2
CDR3 protein: CASFGTSGGRTGELFF
CDR3 DNA: TGTGCCAGCTTCGGGACTAGCGGGGGAAGGACCGGGGAGCTGTTTTTT

V gene: TRBV29-1
clone size: .
D gene: .
J gene: TRBJ2-7
CDR3 protein: CSVRAGTSSQQYF
CDR3 DNA: TGCAGCGTTCGTGCCGGGACATCCTCCCAGCAGTACTTC

V gene: TRBV10-3
clone size: .
D gene: .
J gene: TRBJ1-6
CDR3 protein: CAIRNHRDYNSPLHF
CDR3 DNA: TGTGCCATCAGGAATCACAGGGATTATAATTCACCCCTCCACTTT

V gene: TRBV2
clone size: .
D gene: TRBD1
J gene: TRBJ1-5
CDR3 protein: CASNEQGLRQPQHF
CDR3 DNA: TGTGCCAGCAACGAACAGGGGCTAAGACAGCCCCAGCATTTT

V gene: TRBV28
clone size: .
D gene: .
J gene: TRBJ2-5
CDR3 protein: CASRHLRRREETQYF
CDR3 DNA: TGTGCCAGCAGACACCTCAGGAGGAGGGAAGAGACCCAGTACTTC

V gene: TRBV28
clone size: .
D gene: .
J gene: TRBJ1-2
CDR3 protein: CASSNLNYGYTF
CDR3 DNA: TGTGCCAGCAGTAATCTTAACTATGGCTACACCTTC

V gene: TRBV5-6
clone size: .
D gene: .
J gene: TRBJ1-1
CDR3 protein: CASSFRGSFLNTEAFF
CDR3 DNA: TGTGCCAGCAGCTTTAGAGGTTCTTTTTTGAACACTGAAGCTTTCTTT

V gene: TRBV9
clone size: .
D gene: TRBD1
J gene: TRBJ1-2
CDR3 protein: CASSLRTGEGSYGYTF
CDR3 DNA: TGTGCCAGCAGCCTGCGGACAGGGGAAGGTTCCTATGGCTACACCTTC